Listed here are 20 T cell receptor beta chains from one sample, sequenced in a study of post-analysis software for immune sequencing data. Study-level results: Four or five TRBV segments (TRBV5-6, TRBV5-1 and TRBV20-1 among them) occurred more frequently in patients than in controls.

TCR beta cDNA libraries included unique molecular identifiers. TCRdb used MiXCR to reprocess the PCR reads, holding one entry per CDR3 protein. The profile covers around 400,000 distinct CDR3 sequences, with about 40% appearing a single time and approximately 7.1% taken by the ten largest. Their antigen targets remain unknown. The sample consisted of blood. Receptor source: a girl aged 2 to 10 with multiple sclerosis.

This clonotype has more than one count but fewer than ten. CDR3 sequence (DNA): TGCAGTGCTTTCCTCCCCTTAAGGCGGGGGAACACTGAAGCTTTCTTT. Encoded protein: CSAFLPLRRGNTEAFF. This chain connects TRBV20-1 to TRBJ1-1; no firm D call. Germline V lookup: CDR1 DFQATT, CDR2 SNEGSKA (reference sequence). Deletions cut 5 bases from V and 1 base from J, with 20 bases between. This CDR3 spans 16 amino acids.

The rearrangement links TRBV9 to TRBJ1-1, with a possible D match to TRBD1 (5 bases). This CDR3 has 11 amino acids. The germline V and J ends were trimmed by 4 bases and 7 bases, with 8 bases remaining between them. The V gene's germline CDR1 is SGDLS and CDR2 YYNGEE. Here the CDR3 DNA reads TGTGCCAGCAGCCCTCAGGGTGAAGCTTTCTTT. It yields the protein CASSPQGEAFF.

This clonotype came up a few times. V and J are TRBV27 and TRBJ2-5, with D hard to call. Germline CDR1 and CDR2: MNHEY and SMNVEV (reference sequence). V lost 7 bases, J lost 3 bases, and 12 bases lay in between. This CDR3 is built from 13 residues. The chain's CDR3 is CASKLFQEETQYF. DNA of the CDR3: TGTGCCAGCAAACTGTTCCAGGAAGAGACCCAGTACTTC.

The rearrangement links TRBV9 to TRBJ2-3; TRBD2 matches 8 bases. Germline assignment: CDR1 SGDLS and CDR2 YYNGEE. The CDR3 covers 15 residues. The trim removed 4 bases at V and 2 bases at J, leaving 6 bases unmatched. CDR3 DNA sequence: TGTGCCAGCAGCCTTAGCGGGGCCCACACAGATACGCAGTATTTT. It codes for CASSLSGAHTDTQYF.

The CDR3 spells CASSTGDSEQYF. CDR3 bases: TGTGCCAGCAGCACCGGGGATTCCGAGCAGTACTTC. V is TRBV7-9 and J is TRBJ2-5, with D tentatively TRBD2 (5 bases). Near its end, the DNA agrees better with TRBJ2-7, so the J call may be wrong. The CDR3 length is 12 residues. Per germline, CDR1 SEHNR and CDR2 FQNEAQ (reference sequence).

The chain uses TRBV18 and TRBJ2-7; D ambiguous. CDR1 is KGHSH and CDR2 is LQKENI in the germline V gene. The CDR3 sequence is 15 residues long. Between the trimmed V and J ends, which lost 2 bases and 0 bases, there was a span of 11 bases. Written as DNA, the CDR3 is TGTGCCAGCTCACCAATGGCAGGCCCCTCCTACGAGCAGTACTTC. This sequence encodes CASSPMAGPSYEQYF.

A few counts support this clonotype. V usage is TRBV29-1 and J usage is TRBJ2-3; 10 bases map to TRBD2. After removal of 0 bases from V and 4 bases from J, the junction contained 7 bases not matched to a gene. CDR3 length: 16 amino acids. CDR1 and CDR2 from the germline V gene are SQVTM and ANQGSEA. CDR3: CSVEDRYSGRADTQYF. Here the CDR3 DNA reads TGCAGCGTTGAAGATCGTTACAGCGGGAGGGCAGATACGCAGTATTTT.

This clonotype was detected once. The chain is built from TRBV12-3 or TRBV12-4 and TRBJ2-3; D is possibly TRBD2 (6 bases). The CDR3 spans 12 residues. Trimming cost V 7 bases and J 5 bases, with 10 bases left between them. The CDR3 DNA sequence: TGTGCCAGCAACCCCGGGGGAGATACGCAGTATTTT. Encoded protein: CASNPGGDTQYF.

V is TRBV5-8 and J is TRBJ1-2, with TRBD1 identical over 10 bases. The germline CDR1 and CDR2 sequences are SGHTS and YDEGEE. This CDR3 comprises 14 residues. The V and J ends lost 3 bases and 4 bases, in that order; junction bases with no gene match: 3. CDR3 amino acids: CASSCGTGVYGYTF. For the CDR3, the DNA is TGTGCCAGCAGCTGTGGGACAGGGGTCTATGGCTACACCTTC.

The chain employs TRBV7-2 and TRBJ2-1; D not certain. The V and J ends lost 0 bases and 13 bases respectively, with 13 bases between them. Germline V gene lookup returns CDR1 SGHTA and CDR2 FQGNSA. This CDR3 contains 13 residues. The CDR3 DNA sequence: TGTGCCAGCAGCTTAGCCAAATGCGAACCTCAGTTCTTC. This encodes CASSLAKCEPQFF. Using reference TRBV7-2 and TRBJ2-1 for the parts outside the CDR3, the full variable domain is GAGVSQSPSNKVTEKGKDVELRCDPISGHTALYWYRQSLGQGLEFLIYFQGNSAPDKSGLPSDRFSAERTGGSVSTLTIQRTQQEDSAVYLCASSLAKCEPQFFGPGTRLTVL.

Details on this clonotype: Relative to the germline gene, one junction end is altered; a read error may explain this. V and J are TRBV7-7 and TRBJ2-5; 11 bases line up with TRBD2. Germline loops: CDR1 SSHAT, CDR2 FNYEAQ (reference sequence). The CDR3 covers 16 residues. CDR3 nucleotide sequence: TGTGCTAGCAGCTCTCTTAAGGCTAGCGGGAGGGAGACCCAGTACTTC. Residues: CASSSLKASGRETQYF.

This clonotype has more than one count but fewer than ten. The J gene is TRBJ2-1, the V gene TRBV20-1; 8 nucleotides agree with TRBD1. The germline V gene has CDR1 DFQATT and CDR2 SNEGSKA (reference sequence). V shed 1 base, J shed 9 bases, and the junction held 8 bases outside the gene matches. This CDR3 contains 14 residues. The CDR3 DNA reads TGCAGTGCTAGAGCGGACAGGGCGGGGAGTGAGCAGTTCTTC. Amino acids: CSARADRAGSEQFF.

The genes are TRBV29-1 and TRBJ1-4; D ambiguous. The CDR3 extends over 14 amino acids. In germline, CDR1 is SQVTM, CDR2 ANQGSEA. V shed 7 bases and J shed 3 bases, with 15 bases lying between them. The chain's CDR3 is CSASTGISNEKLFF. The CDR3 nucleotides are TGCAGCGCTTCAACCGGGATTTCTAATGAAAAACTGTTTTTT.

CDR3 bases: TGTGCCAGCAGCTTAGGGGATCATGGCTACACCTTC. Residues: CASSLGDHGYTF. The chain is built from TRBV11-2 and TRBJ1-2; D not certain. Looked up from germline, CDR1 is SGHAT and CDR2 is FQNNGV. The CDR3 loop spans 12 amino acids. V lost 1 base, J lost 6 bases, and 6 bases lay in between.

The rearrangement uses TRBV9 and TRBJ1-5; D not certain. Trimming removed 0 bases from V and 3 bases from J, with 7 bases in between. Germline assignment: CDR1 SGDLS and CDR2 YYNGEE. The length of the CDR3 is 14 residues. CDR3 protein: CASSVAGDNQPQHF. CDR3 coding DNA: TGTGCCAGCAGCGTAGCTGGCGACAATCAGCCCCAGCATTTT.

The chain is built from TRBV7-2 and TRBJ2-7, with 9 bases lining up with TRBD1. In germline, CDR1 is SGHTA, CDR2 FQGNSA. With V trimmed by 5 bases and J by 4 bases, 12 bases remained unmatched. There are 16 residues in the CDR3. For the CDR3, the DNA is TGTGCCAGCAGCCCATCGAGGGACAGGGCGCCTTACGAGCAGTACTTC. It is translated as CASSPSRDRAPYEQYF.

This clonotype was counted a few times. The V gene is TRBV28, the J gene TRBJ2-7; TRBD1 might be the D (5 bases). CDR3 size: 12 residues. V lost 7 bases to trimming and J lost 5 bases, with 12 bases between them. Per the germline V gene, CDR1 is MDHEN and CDR2 is SYDVKM. DNA for the CDR3: TGTGCCAGCACCAGCAGGGTGAACGAGCAGTACTTC. It codes for CASTSRVNEQYF. Based on the CDR3 plus reference TRBV28 and TRBJ2-7, the full variable domain is DVKVTQSSRYLVKRTGEKVFLECVQDMDHENMFWYRQDPGLGLRLIYFSYDVKMKEKGDIPEGYSVSREKKERFSLILESASTNQTSMYLCASTSRVNEQYFGPGTRLTVT.

The table lists this clonotype with a few counts. V gene TRBV28 combines with J gene TRBJ2-7, with TRBD2 matching 7 bases. The CDR3 is made up of 15 amino acids. V lost 5 bases and J lost 4; bases outside the gene matches: 11. Per the germline V gene, CDR1 is MDHEN and CDR2 is SYDVKM. This CDR3 reads CASSTRGREPYEQYF. The CDR3 DNA reads as TGTGCCAGCAGTACCCGGGGGAGGGAACCATACGAGCAGTACTTC.

A word on this clonotype: At one end, the junction sequence differs from germline, possibly due to a read error. The chain employs TRBV27 and TRBJ2-1; the D gene is possibly TRBD2 (6 bases). The CDR3 extends over 14 amino acids. Germline assignment: CDR1 MNHEY and CDR2 SMNVEV (reference sequence). The CDR3 is CASSILATGLEQVF. CDR3 coding DNA: TGTGCCAGCAGTATCTTAGCTACGGGACTTGAGCAGGTCTTC.

The CDR3: CSAGTGGAEQFF. The CDR3 bases are TGCAGCGCCGGGACAGGCGGTGCTGAGCAGTTCTTC. The chain recombines TRBV29-1 with TRBJ2-1; 8 bases match TRBD1. Germline V gene data show CDR1 as SQVTM and CDR2 as ANQGSEA. The V and J ends lost 7 bases and 9 bases, in that order; junction bases with no gene match: 8. The CDR3 contains 12 residues.